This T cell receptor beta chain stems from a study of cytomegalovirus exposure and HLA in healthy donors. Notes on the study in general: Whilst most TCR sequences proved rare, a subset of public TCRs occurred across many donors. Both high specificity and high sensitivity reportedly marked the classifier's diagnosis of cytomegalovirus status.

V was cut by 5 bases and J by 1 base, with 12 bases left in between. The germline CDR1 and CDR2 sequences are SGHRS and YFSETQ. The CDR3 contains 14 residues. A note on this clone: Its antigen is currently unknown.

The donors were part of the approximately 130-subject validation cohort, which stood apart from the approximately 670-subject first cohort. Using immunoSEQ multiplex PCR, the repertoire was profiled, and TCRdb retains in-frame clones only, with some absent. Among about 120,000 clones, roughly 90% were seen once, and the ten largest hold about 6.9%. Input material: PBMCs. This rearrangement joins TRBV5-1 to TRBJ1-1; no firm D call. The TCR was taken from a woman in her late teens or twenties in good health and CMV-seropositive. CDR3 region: CASRLDISNTEAFF. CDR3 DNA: TGCGCCAGCAGACTAGACATATCGAACACTGAAGCTTTCTTT.